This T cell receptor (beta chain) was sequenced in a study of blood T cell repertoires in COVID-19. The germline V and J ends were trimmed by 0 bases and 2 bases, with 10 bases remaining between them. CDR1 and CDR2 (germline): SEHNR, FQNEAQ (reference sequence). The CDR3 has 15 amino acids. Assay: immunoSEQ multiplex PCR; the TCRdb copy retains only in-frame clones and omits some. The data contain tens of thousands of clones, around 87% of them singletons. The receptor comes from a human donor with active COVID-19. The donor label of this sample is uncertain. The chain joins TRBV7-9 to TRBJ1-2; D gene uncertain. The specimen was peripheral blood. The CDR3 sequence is CASSLASGWNYGYTF. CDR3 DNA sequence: TGTGCCAGCAGCTTAGCGTCTGGCTGGAACTATGGCTACACCTTC. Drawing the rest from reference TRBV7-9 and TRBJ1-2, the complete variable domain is DTGVSQNPRHKITKRGQNVTFRCDPISEHNRLYWYRQTLGQGPEFLTYFQNEAQLEKSRLLSDRFSAERPKGSFSTLEIQRTEQGDSAMYLCASSLASGWNYGYTFGSGTRLTVV.